This T cell receptor beta chain derives from a study of cytomegalovirus exposure and HLA in healthy donors. The study's findings and limits: Later, an analysis found that TCR clusters from the first cohort tended to co-occur in the 130 or so validation repertoires.

In the case of this clone: Antigen specificity is unknown.

Losses at the gene ends were 5 bases for V and 2 bases for J; bases not matched to a gene: 12. Germline V gene data show CDR1 as SEHNR and CDR2 as FQNEAQ (reference sequence). This CDR3 has 16 residues. The method was immunoSEQ multiplex PCR; TCRdb's version includes in-frame clones alone and lacks a portion of them. The table records 120,000 to 150,000 clones, 85% to 90% of them present only once. The sample comprised PBMCs. The clonotype originates from a woman aged 18-29 years in good health and CMV-seropositive. The chain uses TRBV7-9 and TRBJ2-7; 7 bases line up with TRBD2. This chain's CDR3 is CASSPRLAASTYEQYF. The CDR3 DNA is TGTGCCAGCAGCCCGCGCCTAGCGGCCTCGACCTACGAGCAGTACTTC.